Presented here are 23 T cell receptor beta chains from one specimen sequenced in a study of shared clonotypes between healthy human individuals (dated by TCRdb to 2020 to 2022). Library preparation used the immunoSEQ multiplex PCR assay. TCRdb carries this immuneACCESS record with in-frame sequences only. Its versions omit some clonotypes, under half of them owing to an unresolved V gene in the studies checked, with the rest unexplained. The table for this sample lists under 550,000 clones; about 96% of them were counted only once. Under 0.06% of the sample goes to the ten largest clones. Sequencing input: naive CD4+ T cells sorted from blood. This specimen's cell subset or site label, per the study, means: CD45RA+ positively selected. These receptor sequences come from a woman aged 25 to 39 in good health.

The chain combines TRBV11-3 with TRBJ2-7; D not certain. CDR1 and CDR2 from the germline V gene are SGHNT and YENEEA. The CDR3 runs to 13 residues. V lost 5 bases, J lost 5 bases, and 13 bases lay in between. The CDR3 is CASSSEGIHEQYF. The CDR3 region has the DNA TGTGCCAGCAGCAGTGAAGGTATCCACGAGCAGTACTTC.

The DNA of the CDR3 is TGTGCCAGTAAACAGGGGGGGACCGGGGAGCTGTTTTTT. It translates to CASKQGGTGELFF. J is TRBJ2-2 and V is TRBV19, with D tentatively TRBD1 (8 bases). V lost 7 bases, J lost 5 bases, and 11 bases lay in between. Germline V lookup: CDR1 LNHDA, CDR2 SQIVND (reference sequence). CDR3 length equals 13 residues.

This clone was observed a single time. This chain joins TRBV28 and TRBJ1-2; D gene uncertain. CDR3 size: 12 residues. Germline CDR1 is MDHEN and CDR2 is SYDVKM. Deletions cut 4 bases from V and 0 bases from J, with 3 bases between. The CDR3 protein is CASSYTNYGYTF. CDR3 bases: TGTGCCAGCAGTTATACTAACTATGGCTACACCTTC.

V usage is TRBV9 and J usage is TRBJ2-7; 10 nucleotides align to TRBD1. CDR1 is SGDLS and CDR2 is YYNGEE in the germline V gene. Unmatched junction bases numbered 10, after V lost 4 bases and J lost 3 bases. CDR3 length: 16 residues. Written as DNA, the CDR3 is TGTGCCAGCAGCTCTGGACAGGGGGGAAGTCTCTACGAGCAGTACTTC. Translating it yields CASSSGQGGSLYEQYF.

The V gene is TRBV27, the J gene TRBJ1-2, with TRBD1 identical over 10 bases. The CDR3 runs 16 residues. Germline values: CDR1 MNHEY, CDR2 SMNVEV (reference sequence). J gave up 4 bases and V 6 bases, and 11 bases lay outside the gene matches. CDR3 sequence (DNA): TGTGCCAGCAGCAATTCCGGGACAGGGGTAATCTATGGCTACACCTTC. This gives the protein CASSNSGTGVIYGYTF.

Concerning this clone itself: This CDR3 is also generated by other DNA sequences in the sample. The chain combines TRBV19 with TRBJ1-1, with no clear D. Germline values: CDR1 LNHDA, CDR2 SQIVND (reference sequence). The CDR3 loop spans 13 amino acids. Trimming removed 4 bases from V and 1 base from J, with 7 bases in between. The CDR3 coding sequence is TGTGCCAGTAGTACCGGAGGGAACACTGAAGCTTTCTTT. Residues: CASSTGGNTEAFF.

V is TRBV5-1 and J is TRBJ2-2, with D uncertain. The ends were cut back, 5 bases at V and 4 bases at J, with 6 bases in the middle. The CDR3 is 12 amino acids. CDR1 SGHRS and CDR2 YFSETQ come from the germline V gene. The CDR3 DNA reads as TGCGCCAGCAGGGTGGGCACCGGGGAGCTGTTTTTT. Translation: CASRVGTGELFF.

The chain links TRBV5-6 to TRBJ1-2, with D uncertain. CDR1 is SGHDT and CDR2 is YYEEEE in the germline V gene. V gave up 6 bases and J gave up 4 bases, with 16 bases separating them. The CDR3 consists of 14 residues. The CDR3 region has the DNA TGTGCCAGCACCCTTGCCGAACTTAGCTATGGCTACACCTTC. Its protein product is CASTLAELSYGYTF.

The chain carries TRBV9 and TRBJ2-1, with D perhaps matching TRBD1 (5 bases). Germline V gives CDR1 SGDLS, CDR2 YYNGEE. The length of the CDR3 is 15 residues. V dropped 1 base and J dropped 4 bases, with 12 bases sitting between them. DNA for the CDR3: TGTGCCAGCAGCGTATGGGGCGCCCAATACAATGAGCAGTTCTTC. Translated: CASSVWGAQYNEQFF.

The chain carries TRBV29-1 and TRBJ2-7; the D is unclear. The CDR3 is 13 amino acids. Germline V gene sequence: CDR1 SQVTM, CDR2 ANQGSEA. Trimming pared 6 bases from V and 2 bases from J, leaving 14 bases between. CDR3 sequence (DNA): TGCAGCGTGACCTGGACCTCGACCTACGAGCAGTACTTC. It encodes CSVTWTSTYEQYF.

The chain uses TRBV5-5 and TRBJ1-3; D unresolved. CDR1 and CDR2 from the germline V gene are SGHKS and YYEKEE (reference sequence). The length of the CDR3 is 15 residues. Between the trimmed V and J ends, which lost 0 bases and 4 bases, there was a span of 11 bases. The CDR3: CASSLALGYGNTIYF. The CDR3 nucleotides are TGTGCCAGCAGCTTGGCCCTAGGGTACGGAAACACCATATATTTT.

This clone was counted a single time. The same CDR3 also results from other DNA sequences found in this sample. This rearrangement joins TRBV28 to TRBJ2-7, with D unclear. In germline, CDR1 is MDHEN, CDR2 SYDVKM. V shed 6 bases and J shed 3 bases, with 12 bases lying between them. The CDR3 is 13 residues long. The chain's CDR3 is CASSLDGFYEQYF. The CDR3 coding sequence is TGTGCCAGCAGCCTAGATGGATTCTACGAGCAGTACTTC.

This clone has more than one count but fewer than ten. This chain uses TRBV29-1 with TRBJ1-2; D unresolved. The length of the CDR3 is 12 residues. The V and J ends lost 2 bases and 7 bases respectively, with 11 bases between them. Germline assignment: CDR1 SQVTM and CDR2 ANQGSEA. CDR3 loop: CSVEWAGRGYTF. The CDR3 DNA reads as TGCAGCGTTGAATGGGCAGGTCGTGGCTACACCTTC.

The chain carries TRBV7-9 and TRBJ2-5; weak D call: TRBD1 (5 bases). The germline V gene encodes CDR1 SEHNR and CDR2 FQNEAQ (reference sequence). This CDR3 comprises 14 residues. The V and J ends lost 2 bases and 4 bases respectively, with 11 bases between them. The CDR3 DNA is TGTGCCAGCAGCTTATTGCAGGGATCAGAGACCCAGTACTTC. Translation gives CASSLLQGSETQYF.

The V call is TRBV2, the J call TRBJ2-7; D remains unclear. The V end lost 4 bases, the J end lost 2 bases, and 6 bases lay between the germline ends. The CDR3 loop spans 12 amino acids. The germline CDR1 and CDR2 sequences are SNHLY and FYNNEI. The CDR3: CASSVSPYEQYF. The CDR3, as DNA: TGTGCCAGCAGTGTCAGCCCCTACGAGCAGTACTTC.

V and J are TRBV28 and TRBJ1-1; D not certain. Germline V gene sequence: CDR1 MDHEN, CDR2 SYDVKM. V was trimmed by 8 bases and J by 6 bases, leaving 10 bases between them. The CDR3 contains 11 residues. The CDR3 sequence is CASAGGAEAFF. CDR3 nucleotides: TGTGCCAGCGCGGGCGGGGCTGAAGCTTTCTTT.

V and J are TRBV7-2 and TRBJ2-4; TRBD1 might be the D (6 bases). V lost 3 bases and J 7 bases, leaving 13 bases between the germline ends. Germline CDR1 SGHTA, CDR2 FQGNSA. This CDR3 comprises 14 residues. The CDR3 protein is CASSFYGTMNIQYF. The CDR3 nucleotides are TGTGCCAGCAGCTTCTACGGGACAATGAACATTCAGTACTTC.

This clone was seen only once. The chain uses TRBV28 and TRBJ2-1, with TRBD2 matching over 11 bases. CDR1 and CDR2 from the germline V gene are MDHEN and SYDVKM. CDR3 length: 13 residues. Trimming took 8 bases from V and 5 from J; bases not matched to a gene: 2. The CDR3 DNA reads TGTGCCAGCCTAGCGGGAGGTAACAATGAGCAGTTCTTC. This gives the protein CASLAGGNNEQFF.

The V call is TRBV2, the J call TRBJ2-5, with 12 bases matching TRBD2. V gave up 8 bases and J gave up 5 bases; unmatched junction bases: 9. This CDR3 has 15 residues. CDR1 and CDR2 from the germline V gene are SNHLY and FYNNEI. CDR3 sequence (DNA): TGTGCCAGCGAACCGGGACTAGCGGGTCTTGAGACCCAGTACTTC. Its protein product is CASEPGLAGLETQYF.

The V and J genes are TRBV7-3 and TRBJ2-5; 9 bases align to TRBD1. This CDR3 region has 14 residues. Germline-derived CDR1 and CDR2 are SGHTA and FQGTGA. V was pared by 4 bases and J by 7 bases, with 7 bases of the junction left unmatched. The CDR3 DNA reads TGTGCCAGCAGCTCGGGACAGGGTTGGGGGACCCAGTACTTC. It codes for CASSSGQGWGTQYF. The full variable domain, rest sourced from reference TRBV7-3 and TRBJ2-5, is GAGVSQTPSNKVTEKGKYVELRCDPISGHTALYWYRQSLGQGPEFLIYFQGTGAADDSGLPNDRFFAVRPEGSVSTLKIQRTERGDSAVYLCASSSGQGWGTQYFGPGTRLLVL.

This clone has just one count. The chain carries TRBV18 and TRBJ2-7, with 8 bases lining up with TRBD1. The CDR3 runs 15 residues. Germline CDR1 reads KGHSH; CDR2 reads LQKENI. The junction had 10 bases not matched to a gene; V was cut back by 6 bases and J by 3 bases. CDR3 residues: CASSTRGQGGYEQYF. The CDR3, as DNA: TGTGCCAGCTCGACTCGAGGACAGGGAGGCTACGAGCAGTACTTC.

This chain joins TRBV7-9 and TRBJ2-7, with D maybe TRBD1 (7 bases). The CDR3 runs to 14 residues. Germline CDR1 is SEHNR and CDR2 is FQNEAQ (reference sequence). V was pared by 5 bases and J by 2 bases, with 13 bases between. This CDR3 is CASSPAGQTYEQYF. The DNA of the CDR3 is TGTGCCAGCAGCCCCGCGGGACAGACCTACGAGCAGTACTTC. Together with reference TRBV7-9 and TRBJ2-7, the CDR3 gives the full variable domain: DTGVSQNPRHKITKRGQNVTFRCDPISEHNRLYWYRQTLGQGPEFLTYFQNEAQLEKSRLLSDRFSAERPKGSFSTLEIQRTEQGDSAMYLCASSPAGQTYEQYFGPGTRLTVT.

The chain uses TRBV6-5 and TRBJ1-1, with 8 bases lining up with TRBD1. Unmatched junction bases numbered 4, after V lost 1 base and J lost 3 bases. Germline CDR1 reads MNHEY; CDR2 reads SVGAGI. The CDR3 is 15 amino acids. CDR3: CASSYLTGEYTEAFF. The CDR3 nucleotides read TGTGCCAGCAGTTACTTGACAGGGGAATACACTGAAGCTTTCTTT.